The source of this T cell receptor beta chain is a study of T cell responses to AZD1222 COVID-19 vaccine. The assay was immunoSEQ multiplex PCR, and TCRdb's table has in-frame clones only and misses some. This sample carries approximately 90,000 clones, approximately 90% of them seen once, and the ten largest clones take about 13%. Remarks on this clone: The antigen is unknown.

Broader study findings: Among vaccine-associated CD4 TCRs, coverage spanned spike, with dominance at 160-218 and 743-854. Females outnumbered males among donors, who were mostly white British; clonal diversity was possibly underestimated. Two AZD1222 doses significantly raised spike-specific TCR breadth and depth over controls. Only six people who got AZD1222 tested seropositive at baseline.

Source: peripheral blood, taken on day 0 of AZD1222 vaccination. The receptor comes from an adult in good health.

The chain's CDR3 is CASGGGLYGYTF. The CDR3 region has the DNA TGTGCCTCCGGAGGGGGGCTCTATGGCTACACCTTC. The rearrangement uses TRBV19 and TRBJ1-2; possible D gene TRBD1, 6 bases. Trimming removed 11 bases at V and 4 bases at J, with 14 bases between. The CDR3 loop spans 12 amino acids. The germline V gene encodes CDR1 LNHDA and CDR2 SQIVND (reference sequence).